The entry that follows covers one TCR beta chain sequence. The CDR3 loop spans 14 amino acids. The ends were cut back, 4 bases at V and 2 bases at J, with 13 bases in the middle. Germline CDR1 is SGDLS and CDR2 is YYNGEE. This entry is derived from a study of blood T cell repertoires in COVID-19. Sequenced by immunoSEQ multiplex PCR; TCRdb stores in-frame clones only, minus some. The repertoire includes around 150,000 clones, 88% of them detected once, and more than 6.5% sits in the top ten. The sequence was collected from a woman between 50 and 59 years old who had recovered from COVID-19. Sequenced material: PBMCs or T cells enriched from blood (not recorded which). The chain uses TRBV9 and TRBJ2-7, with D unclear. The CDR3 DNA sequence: TGTGCCAGCAGCCCCGACTCTCCACCCTACGAGCAGTACTTC. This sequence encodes CASSPDSPPYEQYF.